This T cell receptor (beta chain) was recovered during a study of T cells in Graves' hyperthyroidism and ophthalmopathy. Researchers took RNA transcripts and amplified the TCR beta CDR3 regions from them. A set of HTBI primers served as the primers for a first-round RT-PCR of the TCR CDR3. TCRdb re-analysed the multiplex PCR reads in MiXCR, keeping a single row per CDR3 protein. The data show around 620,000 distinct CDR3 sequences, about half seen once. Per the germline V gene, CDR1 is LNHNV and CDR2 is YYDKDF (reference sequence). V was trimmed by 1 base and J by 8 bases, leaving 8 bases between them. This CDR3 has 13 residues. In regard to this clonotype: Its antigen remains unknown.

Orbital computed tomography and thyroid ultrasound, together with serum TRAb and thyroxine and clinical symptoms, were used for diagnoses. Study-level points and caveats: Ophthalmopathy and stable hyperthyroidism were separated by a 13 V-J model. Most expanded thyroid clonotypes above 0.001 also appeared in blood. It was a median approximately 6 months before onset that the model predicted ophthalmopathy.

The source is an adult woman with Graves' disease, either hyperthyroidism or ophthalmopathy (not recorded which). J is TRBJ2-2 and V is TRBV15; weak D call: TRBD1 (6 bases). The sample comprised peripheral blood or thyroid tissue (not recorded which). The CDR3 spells CATSRAGTGELFF. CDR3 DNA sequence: TGTGCCACCAGCAGAGCCGGGACAGGGGAGCTGTTTTTT.